The 26 T cell receptor beta chains listed next were all sequenced from one sample in a study of blood T cell repertoires in COVID-19. Here immunoSEQ multiplex PCR was the method, and the copy in TCRdb shows in-frame clones only, minus some. The sample lists 150,000 to 200,000 clones; about 84% were seen once. The sequencing sample was made of peripheral blood. Every receptor here comes from a person aged 70 to 85 with COVID-19, enrolled during active disease.

This rearrangement joins TRBV7-9 to TRBJ1-2, with D perhaps matching TRBD1 (5 bases). V lost 5 bases and J 8 bases, leaving 18 bases between the germline ends. The CDR3 sequence is 14 residues long. CDR1 SEHNR and CDR2 FQNEAQ come from the germline V gene (reference sequence). The CDR3 nucleotides are TGTGCCAGCAGCCCCCCTGGGGCAGTTCGGGGCTACACCTTC. Translation gives CASSPPGAVRGYTF. Filled out from reference TRBV7-9 and TRBJ1-2, the complete variable domain reads DTGVSQNPRHKITKRGQNVTFRCDPISEHNRLYWYRQTLGQGPEFLTYFQNEAQLEKSRLLSDRFSAERPKGSFSTLEIQRTEQGDSAMYLCASSPPGAVRGYTFGSGTRLTVV.

The genes are TRBV7-3 and TRBJ1-1, with D possibly TRBD1 on 5 matching bases. V lost 3 bases to trimming and J lost 4 bases, with 9 bases between them. The CDR3 is 13 residues long. Germline V gene lookup returns CDR1 SGHTA and CDR2 FQGTGA. The CDR3 DNA follows: TGTGCCAGCAGCTTGGTTGGGGCCACTGAAGCTTTCTTT. Protein product: CASSLVGATEAFF.

CDR3: CASSFAPVVSYEQYF. The CDR3 DNA follows: TGTGCCAGCAGCTTTGCACCGGTAGTCTCCTACGAGCAGTACTTC. The chain uses TRBV11-2 and TRBJ2-7; D remains ambiguous. The V gene's germline CDR1 is SGHAT and CDR2 FQNNGV. V dropped 3 bases and J dropped 0 bases, with 12 bases sitting between them. This CDR3 contains 15 residues. Filled out from reference TRBV11-2 and TRBJ2-7, the complete variable domain reads EAGVAQSPRYKIIEKRQSVAFWCNPISGHATLYWYQQILGQGPKLLIQFQNNGVVDDSQLPKDRFSAERLKGVDSTLKIQPAKLEDSAVYLCASSFAPVVSYEQYFGPGTRLTVT.

This sequence joins TRBV19 and TRBJ2-3; possibly TRBD2 for D (6 bases). Trimming took 5 bases from V and 4 from J, leaving 16 bases between them. Germline loops: CDR1 LNHDA, CDR2 SQIVND (reference sequence). This CDR3 has 15 amino acids. The CDR3: CASSVGPGGADTQYF. DNA of the CDR3: TGTGCCAGTAGTGTCGGGCCCGGAGGGGCAGATACGCAGTATTTT.

This clone was counted once. V and J are TRBV19 and TRBJ2-3; D unresolved. This CDR3 has 13 residues. Trimming cost V 8 bases and J 3 bases, with 12 bases left between them. Germline V gives CDR1 LNHDA, CDR2 SQIVND (reference sequence). Here the CDR3 DNA reads TGTGCCAGTTTGCGAGAGTCGACAGATACGCAGTATTTT. This sequence encodes CASLRESTDTQYF.

This chain uses TRBV3-1 (or the pseudogene TRBV3-2) with TRBJ1-3, with D perhaps TRBD1 (6 bases). In germline, CDR1 is LGHDT, CDR2 YNNKEL (reference sequence). V was pared by 3 bases and J by 8 bases, with 17 bases between. This CDR3 is built from 15 residues. The CDR3 nucleotides read TGTGCCAGCAGCCACCAGACAGGTTGGAGTGACACCATATATTTT. Translating it yields CASSHQTGWSDTIYF.

The gene calls are TRBV7-2 and TRBJ1-6, with D maybe TRBD1 (6 bases). The CDR3 is 13 amino acids. The germline CDR1 and CDR2 sequences are SGHTA and FQGNSA. The ends were cut back, 5 bases at V and 6 bases at J, with 8 bases in the middle. CDR3 protein: CASSGQLNSPLHF. The CDR3 nucleotides read TGTGCCAGCAGCGGACAGCTTAATTCACCCCTCCACTTT.

This chain connects TRBV28 to TRBJ1-6; TRBD1 is a possible D gene (5 bases). In germline, CDR1 is MDHEN, CDR2 SYDVKM. Trimming took off 7 bases at V and 9 bases at J, with 13 bases between the two ends. The CDR3 extends over 13 amino acids. CDR3 protein: CASKAVGVSPLHF. The CDR3 DNA follows: TGTGCCAGCAAGGCTGTAGGGGTTTCACCCCTCCACTTT.

The chain has TRBV11-1 and TRBJ2-1; TRBD2 matches 8 bases. This CDR3 is built from 15 residues. V lost 3 bases to trimming and J lost 4 bases; unmatched junction nucleotides: 5. Per germline, CDR1 SGHAT and CDR2 FQDESV (reference sequence). Here the CDR3 reads CASSLEGTSYNEQFF. CDR3 coding DNA: TGTGCCAGCAGCTTGGAGGGGACTAGTTACAATGAGCAGTTCTTC.

V usage is TRBV28 and J usage is TRBJ2-5; 7 bases agree with TRBD1. Germline CDR1 and CDR2: MDHEN and SYDVKM. This CDR3 is 14 amino acids long. V lost 5 bases, J lost 5 bases, and 8 bases stayed unmatched. The CDR3 is CASSETGAKETQYF. In nucleotides, the CDR3 is TGTGCCAGCAGTGAAACAGGGGCTAAGGAGACCCAGTACTTC.

V and J are TRBV28 and TRBJ2-7, with a possible D match to TRBD2 (5 bases). CDR1 and CDR2 (germline): MDHEN, SYDVKM. The CDR3 extends over 15 amino acids. Deletions cut 3 bases from V and 2 bases from J, with 14 bases between. The CDR3 DNA reads as TGTGCCAGCAGTTTCTTGGGAGTGGCCCCCTACGAGCAGTACTTC. Encoded protein: CASSFLGVAPYEQYF. Together with reference TRBV28 and TRBJ2-7, the CDR3 gives the full variable domain: DVKVTQSSRYLVKRTGEKVFLECVQDMDHENMFWYRQDPGLGLRLIYFSYDVKMKEKGDIPEGYSVSREKKERFSLILESASTNQTSMYLCASSFLGVAPYEQYFGPGTRLTVT.

The V gene is TRBV25-1, the J gene TRBJ1-1; weak D call: TRBD1 (6 bases). The CDR3 is 14 amino acids. Germline V gene data show CDR1 as MGHDK and CDR2 as SYGVNS. The V end lost 6 bases, the J end lost 4 bases, and 15 bases lay between the germline ends. Here the CDR3 reads CASRVTGRATEAFF. Written as DNA, the CDR3 is TGTGCCAGCAGGGTAACAGGGAGGGCCACTGAAGCTTTCTTT.

The rearrangement uses TRBV19 and TRBJ1-5; 9 nucleotides align to TRBD1. The CDR3 is 15 residues long. The germline V gene has CDR1 LNHDA and CDR2 SQIVND (reference sequence). The V segment lost 4 bases and the J segment 7 bases; nucleotides outside the gene matches: 8. Here the CDR3 reads CASSTRGDREQPQHF. Written as DNA, the CDR3 is TGTGCCAGTAGTACCCGAGGGGACAGGGAACAGCCCCAGCATTTT.

The CDR3 loop reads CASSPAPSYEQYF. CDR3 nucleotides: TGTGCCAGCAGCCCTGCGCCCTCCTACGAGCAGTACTTC. This chain joins TRBV7-6 and TRBJ2-7, with D unresolved. CDR3 length equals 13 residues. Germline CDR1 is SGHVS and CDR2 is FNYEAQ. The ends were cut back, 5 bases at V and 0 bases at J, with 8 bases in the middle.

The chain uses TRBV24-1 and TRBJ1-2; D might be TRBD1 (5 bases). Germline V gene data show CDR1 as KGHDR and CDR2 as SFDVKD. The V gene lost 5 bases and the J gene lost 8 bases, with 17 bases spanning the gap. CDR3 length: 14 amino acids. The CDR3 is CATSGSSGASGYTF. In DNA, the CDR3 is TGTGCCACCAGTGGTAGTTCTGGGGCCAGCGGCTACACCTTC.

V and J are TRBV5-8 and TRBJ2-2; D is perhaps TRBD2 (7 bases). V was trimmed by 7 bases and J by 4 bases, leaving 32 bases between them. This CDR3 comprises 20 residues. CDR1 is SGHTS and CDR2 is YDEGEE in the germline V gene. The CDR3 spells CASGGAGHLFSGEGTGELFF. For the CDR3, the DNA is TGTGCCAGCGGAGGTGCGGGACATCTGTTTTCAGGGGAGGGCACCGGGGAGCTGTTTTTT.

This chain uses TRBV4-3 with TRBJ1-1, with no clear D. The V gene lost 1 base and the J gene lost 1 base, with 13 bases spanning the gap. The CDR3 is made up of 16 amino acids. Looked up from germline, CDR1 is LGHNA and CDR2 is YSLEER. CDR3 loop: CASSQGGGRGNTEAFF. In DNA, the CDR3 is TGCGCCAGCAGCCAAGGAGGCGGACGGGGGAACACTGAAGCTTTCTTT.

The rearrangement uses TRBV4-3 and TRBJ2-7; 11 bases align to TRBD1. With V trimmed by 0 bases and J by 2 bases, 3 bases remained unmatched. This CDR3 is built from 16 residues. The germline V gene encodes CDR1 LGHNA and CDR2 YSLEER. The CDR3 DNA reads TGCGCCAGCAGCCAAGATAGGGGACAGGGGGCCTACGAGCAGTACTTC. It is translated as CASSQDRGQGAYEQYF.

The chain carries TRBV19 and TRBJ1-2; D gene uncertain. Germline V gene sequence: CDR1 LNHDA, CDR2 SQIVND (reference sequence). Trimming cost V 7 bases and J 1 base, with 13 bases left between them. The CDR3 is made up of 14 amino acids. Here the CDR3 DNA reads TGTGCCAGTAAAAGGAGACTAGATAACTATGGCTACACCTTC. Translated: CASKRRLDNYGYTF.

V usage is TRBV11-3 and J usage is TRBJ2-1; 10 bases fit TRBD2. The CDR3 has 17 amino acids. Germline lookup yields CDR1 SGHNT and CDR2 YENEEA. Trimming removed 5 bases from V and 1 base from J; junction bases left unmatched: 8. The CDR3 is CASSPGASGSSYNEQFF. CDR3 nucleotide sequence: TGTGCCAGCAGCCCGGGGGCTAGCGGGAGTTCCTACAATGAGCAGTTCTTC.

This rearrangement joins TRBV28 to TRBJ1-1; D perhaps matches TRBD1 (5 bases). From germline, CDR1 is MDHEN and CDR2 SYDVKM. Between the trimmed V and J ends, which lost 8 bases and 3 bases, there was a span of 13 bases. This CDR3 has 13 residues. The CDR3 here is CASWGRRYTEAFF. CDR3 DNA: TGTGCCAGCTGGGGCCGGCGGTACACTGAAGCTTTCTTT.

The V gene is TRBV6-4, the J gene TRBJ2-7; tentative D call: TRBD2 (6 bases). Trimming stripped 10 bases from V and 3 bases from J, with 16 bases between. This CDR3 comprises 13 residues. Germline V gene lookup returns CDR1 MRHNA and CDR2 SNTAGT. CDR3 region: CANLRGMNYEQYF. The CDR3 region has the DNA TGTGCCAACCTACGGGGGATGAACTACGAGCAGTACTTC.

This CDR3 is CASSIQGSSGNTIYF. CDR3 in DNA: TGTGCCAGTAGTATTCAGGGAAGCTCTGGAAACACCATATATTTT. This rearrangement joins TRBV19 to TRBJ1-3, with a tentative D call TRBD1 (5 bases). Germline V gives CDR1 LNHDA, CDR2 SQIVND (reference sequence). CDR3 length: 15 amino acids. Trimming stripped 3 bases from V and 0 bases from J, with 9 bases between.

The rearrangement links TRBV9 to TRBJ2-1; tentative D call: TRBD1 (6 bases). Per germline, CDR1 SGDLS and CDR2 YYNGEE. The CDR3 is made up of 9 amino acids. V was trimmed by 10 bases and J by 15 bases, leaving 14 bases between them. CDR3 sequence: CAFEKGVFF. The CDR3 coding sequence is TGTGCCTTTGAGAAGGGGGTGTTCTTC. Filled out from reference TRBV9 and TRBJ2-1, the complete variable domain reads DSGVTQTPKHLITATGQRVTLRCSPRSGDLSVYWYQQSLDQGLQFLIQYYNGEERAKGNILERFSAQQFPDLHSELNLSSLELGDSALYFCAFEKGVFFGPGTRLTVL.

The chain combines TRBV5-1 with TRBJ2-1, with TRBD2 matching over 12 bases. V shed 4 bases and J 8 bases; nucleotides not matched to a gene: 7. CDR3 length equals 15 residues. Germline assignment: CDR1 SGHRS and CDR2 YFSETQ. The CDR3 DNA follows: TGCGCCAGCAGCCTAGCGGGAGGGCGAGGAGATGAGCAGTTCTTC. Its protein product is CASSLAGGRGDEQFF.

The chain links TRBV25-1 to TRBJ2-5; 7 nucleotides align to TRBD2. With 4 bases clipped from V and 5 bases from J, the junction kept 10 bases outside the gene matches. CDR1 and CDR2 from the germline V gene are MGHDK and SYGVNS. The CDR3 consists of 15 residues. The CDR3 nucleotides read TGTGCCAGCAGTGGTGGCCGGGGGGAGGTCGAGACCCAGTACTTC. Residues: CASSGGRGEVETQYF.